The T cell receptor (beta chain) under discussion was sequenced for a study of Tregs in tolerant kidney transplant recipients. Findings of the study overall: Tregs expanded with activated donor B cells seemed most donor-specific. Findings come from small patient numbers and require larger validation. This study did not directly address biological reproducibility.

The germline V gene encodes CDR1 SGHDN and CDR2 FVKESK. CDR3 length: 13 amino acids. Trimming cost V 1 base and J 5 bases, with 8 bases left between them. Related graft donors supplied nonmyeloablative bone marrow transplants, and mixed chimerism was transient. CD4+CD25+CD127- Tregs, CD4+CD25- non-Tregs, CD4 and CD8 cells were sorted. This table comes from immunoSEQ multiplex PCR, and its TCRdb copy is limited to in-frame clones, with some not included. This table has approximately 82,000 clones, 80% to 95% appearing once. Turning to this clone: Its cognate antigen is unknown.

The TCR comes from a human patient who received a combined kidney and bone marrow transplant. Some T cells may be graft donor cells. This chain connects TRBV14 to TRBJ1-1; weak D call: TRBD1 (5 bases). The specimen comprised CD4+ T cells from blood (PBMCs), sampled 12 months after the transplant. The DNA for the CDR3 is TGTGCCAGCAGCCAAGTTAGGGGAACTGAAGCTTTCTTT. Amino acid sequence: CASSQVRGTEAFF.